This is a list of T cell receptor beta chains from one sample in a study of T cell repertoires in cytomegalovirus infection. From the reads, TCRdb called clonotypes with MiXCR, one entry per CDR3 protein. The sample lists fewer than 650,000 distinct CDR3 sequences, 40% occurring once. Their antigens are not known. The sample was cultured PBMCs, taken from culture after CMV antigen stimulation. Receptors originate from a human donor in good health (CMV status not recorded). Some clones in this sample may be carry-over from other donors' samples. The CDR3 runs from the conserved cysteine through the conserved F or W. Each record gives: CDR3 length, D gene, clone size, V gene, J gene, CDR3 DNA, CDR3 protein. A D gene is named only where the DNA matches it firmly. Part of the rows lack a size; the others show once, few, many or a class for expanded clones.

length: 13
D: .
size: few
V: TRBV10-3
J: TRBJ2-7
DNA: TGTGCCATCAGATCCTTACGCGACGGTCCATGGTACTTC
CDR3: CAIRSLRDGPWYF

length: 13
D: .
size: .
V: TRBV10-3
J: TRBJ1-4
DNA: TGTGCCATCCGTGGCCAGGGTGGGGAAAAACTGTTTTTT
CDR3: CAIRGQGGEKLFF

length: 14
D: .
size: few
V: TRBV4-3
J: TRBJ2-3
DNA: TGCGCCAGCAGCCGTCTTGGGCCGCCAGATACGCAGTATTTT
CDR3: CASSRLGPPDTQYF

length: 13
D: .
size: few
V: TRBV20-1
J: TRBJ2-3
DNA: TGCAGTGCATTGACGGTCTCGGCAGATACGCAGTATTTT
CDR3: CSALTVSADTQYF

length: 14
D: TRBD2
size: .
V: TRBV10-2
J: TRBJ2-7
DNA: TGCGCCAGCAGTCCGGAGCGGGGGAACTACGAGCAGTACTTC
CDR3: CASSPERGNYEQYF

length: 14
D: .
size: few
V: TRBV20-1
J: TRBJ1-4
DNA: TGCAGTGCTCCGACGGAAGGGTCGGGTGAAAAACTGTTTTTT
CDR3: CSAPTEGSGEKLFF

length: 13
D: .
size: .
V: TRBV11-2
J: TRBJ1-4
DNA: TGTGCCAGCAGCCCTGTGGGGAGTGAAAAACTGTTTTTT
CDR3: CASSPVGSEKLFF

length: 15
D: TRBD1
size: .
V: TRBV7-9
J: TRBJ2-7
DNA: TGTGCCAGCAGCTTAGGACAGGGGGCAAGGTACGAGCAGTACTTC
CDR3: CASSLGQGARYEQYF

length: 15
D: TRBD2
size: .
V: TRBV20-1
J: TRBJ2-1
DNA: TGCAGTGCGCCCGCTAGCGGGGGGGTCGACAATGAGCAGTTCTTC
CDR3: CSAPASGGVDNEQFF

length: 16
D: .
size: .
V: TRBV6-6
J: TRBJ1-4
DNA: TGTGCCAGCAGTTACGGGGGGGCTTCAACTAATGAAAAACTGTTTTTT
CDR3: CASSYGGASTNEKLFF

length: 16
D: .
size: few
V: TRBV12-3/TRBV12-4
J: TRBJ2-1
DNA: TGTGCCAGCAGTTTAGTCGGCCCCGACCCCCACAATGAGCAGTTCTTC
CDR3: CASSLVGPDPHNEQFF

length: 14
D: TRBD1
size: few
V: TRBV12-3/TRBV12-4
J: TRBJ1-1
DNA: TGTGCCAGCAGCCCCGGGACAGGGCACTATGAAGCTTTCTTT
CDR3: CASSPGTGHYEAFF

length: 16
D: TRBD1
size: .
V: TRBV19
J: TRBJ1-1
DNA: TGTGCCAGTAGTTTTATAGGACAGGACCGGAACACTGAAGCTTTCTTT
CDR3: CASSFIGQDRNTEAFF

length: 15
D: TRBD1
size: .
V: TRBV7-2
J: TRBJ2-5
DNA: TGTGCCAGCAGCTCGGGACAGGGGGAAAGGGAGACCCAGTACTTC
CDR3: CASSSGQGERETQYF

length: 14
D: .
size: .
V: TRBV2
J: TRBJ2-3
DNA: TGTGCCAGCAGTCGAAACGCCCGCACAGATACGCAGTATTTT
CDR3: CASSRNARTDTQYF

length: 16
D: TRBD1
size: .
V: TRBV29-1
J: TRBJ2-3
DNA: TGCAGCGTTGCCGGCCGGGACAGGGGGTCGACAGATACGCAGTATTTT
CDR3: CSVAGRDRGSTDTQYF

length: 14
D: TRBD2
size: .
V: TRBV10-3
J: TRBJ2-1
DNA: TGTGCCATCAGTGAGAGCGGGAGTAGAGATGAGCAGTTCTTC
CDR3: CAISESGSRDEQFF